This TCR beta chain was documented in a study of patients and donors after allogeneic stem cell transplantation. In TCRdb, the RT-PCR reads were re-called with MiXCR into one record per CDR3 protein. The profile shows 84,000 or so distinct CDR3 sequences, 40% to 60% of them singletons. The CDR3 contains 13 residues. Germline loops: CDR1 MNHEY, CDR2 SVGEGT. Trimming shortened V by 6 bases and J by 4 bases, and 12 bases separated the two germline ends. This clonotype was obtained from a human donor who was either an allogeneic HSCT recipient or a stem cell or donor lymphocyte infusion donor (not recorded which). It is not recorded whose cells these are; they may come from a transplant donor. The chain employs TRBV6-2 or TRBV6-3 and TRBJ1-1; D call uncertain. The sample taken for sequencing was blood, either unsorted or a sorted T cell fraction (not recorded which). As DNA, the CDR3 is TGTGCCAGCAGACTGACCGCGGGCACTGAAGCTTTCTTT. Translation gives CASRLTAGTEAFF.